This paragraph covers one T cell receptor beta chain sequence. Per the authors' pipeline: Nucleated cell number was recorded as an estimate derived from reference gene primer amplification. Using immunoSEQ multiplex PCR, the repertoire was profiled, and TCRdb retains in-frame clones only, with some absent. That table is the source of V, J and clone size, and D and trimming were worked out from the DNA. The table shows under 350,000 clones, with 70% to 90% occurring only once. This record belongs to a study of blood T cell repertoires in COVID-19. Study background: Acute-phase and convalescent COVID-19 samples originated in the United States, Italy and Spain. PBMCs, B-cell-depleted T cells, or T cells were the source of the cDNA or gDNA that made up the material.

Participant age was about 18 to 89 years, and participants resided in fewer than 30 US areas. The receptor was isolated from a woman in her 40s with acute COVID-19. The sequencing sample was made of PBMCs or T cells enriched from blood (not recorded which).

The CDR3 loop is CASSAWTGTTGELFF. CDR3 coding DNA: TGTGCCAGCAGCGCCTGGACAGGGACCACCGGGGAGCTGTTTTTT. The chain has TRBV9 and TRBJ2-2; 8 nucleotides line up with TRBD1. Per germline, CDR1 SGDLS and CDR2 YYNGEE. The V and J ends lost 3 bases and 4 bases, in that order; junction bases with no gene match: 5. The CDR3 sequence is 15 residues long.